This TCR beta chain was observed in a study of blood T cells in healthy people across ages. Study-wide context: Researchers report that template switching captured about one barcoded beta molecule per two T cells. Regarding the study as a whole: No conclusive comparison of naive versus antigen-experienced cells was possible with unsorted PBMCs.

Alongside a J-beta primer mix, a sample-barcoded 5' primer served in a second PCR lasting about 7 to 12 cycles. The authors tagged each cDNA molecule using a template-switch adaptor with 12 random nucleotides. TCRdb re-called the 5' RACE reads with MiXCR, one entry per CDR3 protein. The top ten hold approximately 20% of the sample, which has more than 650,000 distinct CDR3 sequences, 22% seen once. Extracted total RNA amounted to at least 5 micrograms for each sample. The germline V gene has CDR1 MNHNY and CDR2 SVGAGI (reference sequence). The V gene lost 2 bases and the J gene lost 4 bases, with 15 bases spanning the gap. The CDR3 loop spans 16 amino acids. This clonotype was picked up a small number of times. Its antigen is unidentified.

The TCR was taken from a man in his sixties or seventies in good health. The chain couples TRBV6-6 to TRBJ2-1, with D perhaps matching TRBD1 (5 bases). The sample consisted of blood. The CDR3 nucleotides read TGTGCCAGCAGTTACCGGGCCATAGGGGCTTACAATGAGCAGTTCTTC. It encodes CASSYRAIGAYNEQFF.